These 13 T cell receptor beta chains came from one sample sequenced in a study of CD8+CD57+ T cells in acquired aplastic anemia. TCR beta VDJ and CDR3 profiling used genomic DNA as template. TCRdb independently ran MiXCR on the reads; one entry per CDR3 protein. The table lists under 40,000 distinct CDR3 sequences, about 77% of them singletons. Material: sorted CD4+, CD8+, or CD8+CD57+ T cells (not recorded which) from PBMCs. The receptors shown here come from a human donor in good health, serving as a control.

This chain uses TRBV24-1 with TRBJ1-1, with D uncertain. Trimming cost V 0 bases and J 6 bases, with 4 bases left between them. The CDR3 is 12 amino acids. Germline lookup yields CDR1 KGHDR and CDR2 SFDVKD. The CDR3 nucleotides are TGTGCCACCAGTGATTTGTTCTCTGAAGCTTTCTTT. Translated: CATSDLFSEAFF.

The chain carries TRBV2 and TRBJ2-1, with TRBD1 matching 9 bases. The CDR3 is made up of 11 amino acids. The trim removed 8 bases at V and 14 bases at J, leaving 7 bases unmatched. CDR1 and CDR2 (germline): SNHLY, FYNNEI. The CDR3 protein is CASGRDRVEFF. The CDR3 nucleotides read TGTGCCAGCGGTCGGGACAGGGTGGAGTTCTTC. Together with reference TRBV2 and TRBJ2-1, the CDR3 gives the full variable domain: EPEVTQTPSHQVTQMGQEVILRCVPISNHLYFYWYRQILGQKVEFLVSFYNNEISEKSEIFDDQFSVERPDGSNFTLKIRSTKLEDSAMYFCASGRDRVEFFGPGTRLTVL.

In the case of this clonotype: The conserved phenylalanine or tryptophan is not found at the CDR3 terminus, so this likely reflects a read error. This chain joins TRBV25-1 and TRBJ1-2; D possibly corresponds to TRBD1 (5 bases). The CDR3 loop spans 13 amino acids. Germline values: CDR1 MGHDK, CDR2 SYGVNS. V lost 5 bases and J 4 bases, leaving 11 bases between the germline ends. The CDR3 here is CASSLGGGYGYTL. CDR3 nucleotide sequence: TGTGCCAGCAGTTTGGGGGGGGGCTATGGCTACACCCTC.

In DNA, the CDR3 is TGCAGCGTTGAACAGGGCCCTGGGAGGCCCCAGCATTTT. It translates to CSVEQGPGRPQHF. The gene calls are TRBV29-1 and TRBJ1-5, with D perhaps TRBD1 (5 bases). Germline CDR1 reads SQVTM; CDR2 reads ANQGSEA. The CDR3 is 13 amino acids. Trimming pared 2 bases from V and 9 bases from J, leaving 14 bases between.

V is TRBV6-1 and J is TRBJ2-7; D might be TRBD2 (5 bases). The V end lost 8 bases, the J end lost 2 bases, and 7 bases lay between the germline ends. The CDR3 is made up of 11 amino acids. The germline V gene has CDR1 MNHNS and CDR2 SASEGT. CDR3 coding DNA: TGTGCCAGCGCGGGCCCCTACGAGCAGTACGTC. This codes for CASAGPYEQYV.

This rearrangement joins TRBV7-2 to TRBJ2-7; D perhaps matches TRBD2 (6 bases). Germline lookup yields CDR1 SGHTA and CDR2 FQGNSA. The CDR3 covers 11 residues. Trimming stripped 8 bases from V and 4 bases from J, with 9 bases between. As DNA, the CDR3 is TGTGCCAGCGGGACTGAGTACGAGCAGTACTTC. Residues: CASGTEYEQYF. The variable domain in full, with the rest retrieved from reference TRBV7-2 and TRBJ2-7, is GAGVSQSPSNKVTEKGKDVELRCDPISGHTALYWYRQSLGQGLEFLIYFQGNSAPDKSGLPSDRFSAERTGGSVSTLTIQRTQQEDSAVYLCASGTEYEQYFGPGTRLTVT.

The chain recombines TRBV15 with TRBJ1-2; D is unresolved. The ends were cut back, 0 bases at V and 5 bases at J, with 4 bases in the middle. From germline, CDR1 is LNHNV and CDR2 YYDKDF (reference sequence). The CDR3 sequence is 12 residues long. The CDR3, as DNA: TGTGCCACCAGCAGAGATAAATATGGCTACACCTTC. Its translation: CATSRDKYGYTF.

This clonotype was seen a handful of times. The CDR3 DNA reads as TGTGCCAGCAGTATGACAGTGCACACAGATACGCAGTATTTT. As protein: CASSMTVHTDTQYF. The chain is built from TRBV2 and TRBJ2-3; a possible D gene is TRBD1 (5 bases). V gave up 5 bases and J gave up 2 bases, with 11 bases separating them. CDR1 is SNHLY and CDR2 is FYNNEI in the germline V gene. The CDR3 contains 14 residues.

Turning to this clonotype: An end of the junction does not agree with germline; a read error may underlie this. The chain links TRBV15 to TRBJ2-2, with a tentative D call TRBD2 (5 bases). The CDR3 has 15 residues. Per the germline V gene, CDR1 is LNHNV and CDR2 is YYDKDF (reference sequence). CDR3 nucleotides: TGTGCCACCAGCAGAGCGAGGGTGTACGCCGGGGAGCTGCTTTTT. This translates into CATSRARVYAGELLF.

The J gene is TRBJ1-2, the V gene TRBV20-1; TRBD1 is a possible D gene (5 bases). CDR1 is DFQATT and CDR2 is SNEGSKA in the germline V gene (reference sequence). This CDR3 is built from 18 residues. Trimming left V 0 bases short and J 3 bases short, with 23 bases between. The CDR3 nucleotides are TGCAGTGCTAGAGATGCAGGCCTCTCAGGGCGGAAAGACTATGGCTACACCTTC. Protein product: CSARDAGLSGRKDYGYTF.

This clonotype appeared a single time. The chain couples TRBV19 to TRBJ2-1; D is unresolved. CDR1 and CDR2 from the germline V gene are LNHDA and SQIVND (reference sequence). V was cut by 1 base and J by 7 bases, with 8 bases left in between. The CDR3 totals 13 residues. The CDR3 reads CASSIAYLNEQFF. The CDR3 nucleotides are TGTGCCAGTAGTATAGCGTACCTAAATGAGCAGTTCTTC.

This clonotype was picked up many times. The chain couples TRBV28 to TRBJ1-1; D gene ambiguous. V dropped 2 bases and J dropped 2 bases, with 18 bases sitting between them. Germline assignment: CDR1 MDHEN and CDR2 SYDVKM. There are 17 residues in the CDR3. This CDR3 is CASSLGRPKRRNTEAFF. In nucleotides, the CDR3 is TGTGCCAGCAGTTTAGGTAGGCCGAAAAGGAGAAACACTGAAGCTTTCTTT.

As concerns this clonotype: At one boundary the junction diverges from the germline segment, which might be a read error. The genes are TRBV20-1 and TRBJ2-1, with a possible D match to TRBD2 (7 bases). The CDR3 is made up of 15 amino acids. Germline V gene sequence: CDR1 DFQATT, CDR2 SNEGSKA (reference sequence). CDR3 nucleotides: TGCAGTGCTAGACACCCCGGGGGGCCCTACAGTGAGCAGTTCTTC. Its translation is CSARHPGGPYSEQFF.